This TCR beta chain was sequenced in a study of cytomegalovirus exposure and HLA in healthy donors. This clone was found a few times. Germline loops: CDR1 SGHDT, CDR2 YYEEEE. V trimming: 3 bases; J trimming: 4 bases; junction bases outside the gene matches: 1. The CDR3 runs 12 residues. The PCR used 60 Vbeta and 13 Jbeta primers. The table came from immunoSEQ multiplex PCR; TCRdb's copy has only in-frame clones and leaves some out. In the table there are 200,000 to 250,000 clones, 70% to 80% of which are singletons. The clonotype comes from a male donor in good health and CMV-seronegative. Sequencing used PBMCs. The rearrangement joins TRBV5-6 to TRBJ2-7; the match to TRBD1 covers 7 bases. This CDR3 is CASSWDRYEQYF. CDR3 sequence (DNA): TGTGCCAGCAGCTGGGACAGATACGAGCAGTACTTC.